The 8 T cell receptor beta chains given below trace back to one sample, sequenced in a study of cytomegalovirus exposure and HLA in healthy donors. 60 Vbeta and 13 Jbeta primers were used in PCR. Profiling relied on immunoSEQ multiplex PCR, and the TCRdb table lists in-frame clones only, not all of them. The top ten hold 1.8% of the sample, which has under 200,000 clones, around 75% seen once. The sample was PBMCs. The source of these receptors is a woman younger than 45 in good health and CMV-seronegative.

The rearrangement joins TRBV2 to TRBJ2-3, with TRBD2 matching 11 bases. The CDR3 is 15 residues long. V shed 8 bases and J 2 bases; nucleotides not matched to a gene: 6. Germline values: CDR1 SNHLY, CDR2 FYNNEI. Here the CDR3 reads CASGQLAGATDTQYF. For the CDR3, the DNA is TGTGCCAGCGGCCAACTAGCGGGGGCCACAGATACGCAGTATTTT.

The J gene is TRBJ1-2, the V gene TRBV7-9; TRBD1 matches 8 bases. The CDR3 has 15 amino acids. Germline values: CDR1 SEHNR, CDR2 FQNEAQ (reference sequence). After removal of 5 bases from V and 2 bases from J, the junction contained 7 bases not matched to a gene. The CDR3 loop is CASSQGQGVNYGYTF. The CDR3 DNA reads TGTGCCAGCAGCCAAGGACAGGGAGTAAACTATGGCTACACCTTC.

This chain joins TRBV9 and TRBJ2-2; D call uncertain. Trimming left V 0 bases short and J 1 base short, with 7 bases between. The CDR3 totals 15 residues. Germline V CDR1 and CDR2: SGDLS, YYNGEE. The CDR3 loop is CASSVGFLNTGELFF. For the CDR3, the DNA is TGTGCCAGCAGCGTAGGTTTCCTGAACACCGGGGAGCTGTTTTTT.

This clone was observed a handful of times. The rearrangement uses TRBV7-3 and TRBJ2-1; TRBD1 might be the D (6 bases). V shed 2 bases and J shed 8 bases, with 13 bases lying between them. Germline lookup yields CDR1 SGHTA and CDR2 FQGTGA. This CDR3 is built from 14 residues. In DNA, the CDR3 is TGTGCCAGCAGCTTATTTCCAGCAGGGGATGAGCAGTTCTTC. It specifies CASSLFPAGDEQFF.

The V gene is TRBV5-1, the J gene TRBJ1-2, with D unclear. CDR1 SGHRS and CDR2 YFSETQ come from the germline V gene. CDR3 length equals 14 residues. V was shortened by 3 bases and J by 3 bases, with 12 bases between the two germline ends. The chain's CDR3 is CASSSGGMDYGYTF. The CDR3 region has the DNA TGCGCCAGCAGCTCAGGAGGGATGGACTATGGCTACACCTTC.

This clone was detected a few times. The rearrangement links TRBV4-2 to TRBJ2-5; possibly TRBD2 for D (6 bases). The CDR3 extends over 15 amino acids. Trimming removed 0 bases at V and 4 bases at J, with 12 bases between. Germline CDR1 LGHNA, CDR2 YNFKEQ. The CDR3 protein is CASSQEPLAIETQYF. In nucleotides, the CDR3 is TGTGCCAGCAGCCAAGAACCCCTAGCGATAGAGACCCAGTACTTC.

This chain joins TRBV7-9 and TRBJ1-2; tentatively, D is TRBD1 (5 bases). The CDR3 has 14 amino acids. Trimming cost V 5 bases and J 0 bases, with 10 bases left between them. Germline-derived CDR1 and CDR2 are SEHNR and FQNEAQ (reference sequence). The CDR3 sequence is CASSPDTPNYGYTF. The CDR3 DNA reads as TGTGCCAGCAGCCCGGACACGCCTAACTATGGCTACACCTTC. Full variable domain (remainder filled in from reference TRBV7-9 and TRBJ1-2): DTGVSQNPRHKITKRGQNVTFRCDPISEHNRLYWYRQTLGQGPEFLTYFQNEAQLEKSRLLSDRFSAERPKGSFSTLEIQRTEQGDSAMYLCASSPDTPNYGYTFGSGTRLTVV.

This chain links TRBV5-4 with TRBJ1-5, with a weak D call TRBD1 (5 bases). The V end was cut by 4 bases, the J end by 4 bases, with 15 bases between. This CDR3 spans 15 amino acids. The germline CDR1 and CDR2 sequences are SGHNT and YYREEE (reference sequence). The CDR3: CASSPTGNPNQPQHF. Here the CDR3 DNA reads TGTGCCAGCAGCCCCACAGGTAACCCGAATCAGCCCCAGCATTTT.